Each of the 30 T cell receptor beta chains below was sequenced from the same sample in a study of technical replicates of blood from a few donors. Here immunoSEQ multiplex PCR was the method, and the copy in TCRdb shows in-frame clones only, minus some. The table has 75,000 to 100,000 clones, approximately 96% seen once; the top ten hold 0.3% to 0.45%. The sample taken for sequencing was T cells isolated from PBMCs. Every receptor here comes from a human donor in good health.

V is TRBV27 and J is TRBJ1-4; TRBD1 matches at 9 bases. With V trimmed by 6 bases and J by 8 bases, 19 bases remained unmatched. This CDR3 is 18 amino acids long. Germline lookup yields CDR1 MNHEY and CDR2 SMNVEV (reference sequence). The CDR3, as DNA: TGTGCCAGCAGACAAACAGGGACAGGGAAGGGGGTTCGGGAAAAACTGTTTTTT. Translating gives CASRQTGTGKGVREKLFF.

The V gene is TRBV10-3, the J gene TRBJ2-5; a possible D gene is TRBD1 (7 bases). V lost 10 bases and J 0 bases, leaving 12 bases between the germline ends. Germline values: CDR1 ENHRY, CDR2 SYGVKD. This CDR3 has 13 residues. The CDR3 reads CATTRGDQETQYF. CDR3 bases: TGTGCCACCACCAGGGGGGACCAAGAGACCCAGTACTTC.

This chain links TRBV27 with TRBJ2-1; D is perhaps TRBD1 (6 bases). The V and J ends lost 5 bases and 7 bases respectively, with 18 bases between them. The CDR3 sequence is 15 residues long. The V gene's germline CDR1 is MNHEY and CDR2 SMNVEV (reference sequence). This CDR3 is CASSPRGPITNEQFF. Written as DNA, the CDR3 is TGTGCCAGCAGTCCCAGGGGCCCTATAACGAATGAGCAGTTCTTC.

The V gene is TRBV4-1, the J gene TRBJ2-2; D may be TRBD2 (7 bases). V lost 4 bases and J lost 3, with 15 bases in between. In germline, CDR1 is MGHRA, CDR2 YSYEKL. The length of the CDR3 is 16 residues. The chain's CDR3 is CASSRKGGLDTGELFF. The CDR3 nucleotides are TGCGCCAGCAGCCGGAAGGGGGGGTTAGACACCGGGGAGCTGTTTTTT.

This chain links TRBV28 with TRBJ2-7; maybe TRBD1 (6 bases). Germline V gives CDR1 MDHEN, CDR2 SYDVKM. This CDR3 has 12 residues. The V end lost 9 bases, the J end lost 1 base, and 10 bases lay between the germline ends. The CDR3 DNA is TGTGCCAGTATAACAGGGTCCTACGAGCAGTACTTC. This translates into CASITGSYEQYF.

This clone was seen just once. The V call is TRBV30, the J call TRBJ1-2, with 7 positions matching TRBD1. The CDR3 totals 12 residues. J was trimmed by 8 bases and V by 4 bases; bases with no gene match: 7. CDR1 and CDR2 from the germline V gene are GTSNPN and SVGIG (reference sequence). This CDR3 reads CAWIDREEGYTF. The CDR3 DNA reads TGTGCCTGGATTGACAGGGAAGAAGGCTACACCTTC.

V gene TRBV6-1 combines with J gene TRBJ2-5; 14 bases are shared with TRBD2. Germline CDR1 is MNHNS and CDR2 is SASEGT. This CDR3 comprises 18 residues. The V segment lost 2 bases and the J segment 3 bases; nucleotides outside the gene matches: 8. DNA for the CDR3: TGTGCCAGCAGTGAACCCTTGACTAGCGGGAGGGCCAAAGAGACCCAGTACTTC. It yields the protein CASSEPLTSGRAKETQYF.

This clone was observed a single time. The V and J genes are TRBV13 and TRBJ2-1; 9 bases fit TRBD1. The germline V gene has CDR1 PRHDT and CDR2 FYEKMQ (reference sequence). V trimming: 5 bases; J trimming: 6 bases; junction bases outside the gene matches: 5. This CDR3 region has 14 residues. CDR3 sequence reads: CASSRTGDGNEQFF. For the CDR3, the DNA is TGTGCCAGCAGCCGGACAGGGGACGGCAATGAGCAGTTCTTC.

The sample holds one count of this clone. The chain employs TRBV4-1 and TRBJ2-4, with a tentative D call TRBD2 (6 bases). Trimming took off 4 bases at V and 8 bases at J, with 15 bases between the two ends. Per germline, CDR1 MGHRA and CDR2 YSYEKL. This CDR3 comprises 14 residues. In DNA form, the CDR3 reads TGCGCCAGCAGCCTCGTACTCGGGGGAGACATTCAGTACTTC. It encodes CASSLVLGGDIQYF.

This rearrangement joins TRBV2 to TRBJ1-2; 8 bases align to TRBD1. Germline-derived CDR1 and CDR2 are SNHLY and FYNNEI. CDR3 length: 14 amino acids. V trimming: 1 base; J trimming: 5 bases; junction bases outside the gene matches: 3. The CDR3: CASSEVTGVYGYTF. The CDR3 DNA follows: TGTGCCAGCAGTGAAGTGACAGGGGTATATGGCTACACCTTC.

This chain links TRBV27 with TRBJ2-6; tentative D call: TRBD1 (6 bases). Germline V CDR1 and CDR2: MNHEY, SMNVEV (reference sequence). The CDR3 is 16 amino acids. V was cut by 6 bases and J by 1 base, with 13 bases left in between. CDR3 nucleotides: TGTGCCAGCAGACCATACAGGGAATCTGGGGCCAACGTCCTGACTTTC. Translation gives CASRPYRESGANVLTF. The full variable domain, its missing parts supplied by reference TRBV27 and TRBJ2-6, is EAQVTQNPRYLITVTGKKLTVTCSQNMNHEYMSWYRQDPGLGLRQIYYSMNVEVTDKGDVPEGYKVSRKEKRNFPLILESPSPNQTSLYFCASRPYRESGANVLTFGAGSRLTVL.

This clone was found once. The chain has TRBV19 and TRBJ2-7; 8 positions agree with TRBD1. This CDR3 comprises 15 residues. The germline V gene encodes CDR1 LNHDA and CDR2 SQIVND (reference sequence). Unmatched junction bases numbered 11, after V lost 5 bases and J lost 5 bases. CDR3 DNA sequence: TGTGCCAGTAGTTTAAGTGACAGGGGACTTGACGAGCAGTACTTC. This gives the protein CASSLSDRGLDEQYF.

The J gene is TRBJ2-1, the V gene TRBV19, with unresolved D. This CDR3 has 13 amino acids. With 2 bases removed from V and 10 bases from J, the gap between germline ends came to 12 bases. From germline, CDR1 is LNHDA and CDR2 SQIVND (reference sequence). The CDR3 DNA reads TGTGCCAGTAGTATAAGCCCCGCTTGGGAGCAGTTCTTC. It yields the protein CASSISPAWEQFF.

V gene TRBV28 combines with J gene TRBJ1-2; 8 bases match TRBD1. The CDR3 sequence is 13 residues long. The trim removed 5 bases at V and 8 bases at J, leaving 7 bases unmatched. Per germline, CDR1 MDHEN and CDR2 SYDVKM. CDR3 DNA sequence: TGTGCCAGCAGTAGGACAGGGAGGTACGGCTACACCTTC. Amino acid sequence: CASSRTGRYGYTF.

The chain employs TRBV4-2 and TRBJ2-5; D is possibly TRBD1 (5 bases). This CDR3 is 13 amino acids long. V was shortened by 4 bases and J by 4 bases, with 10 bases between the two germline ends. The germline gives CDR1 LGHNA, CDR2 YNFKEQ. The CDR3 loop reads CASSPAQGETQYF. DNA for the CDR3: TGTGCCAGCAGCCCCGCGCAGGGAGAGACCCAGTACTTC.

V usage is TRBV30 and J usage is TRBJ2-5; D may be TRBD2 (5 bases). The V gene lost 6 bases and the J gene lost 2 bases, with 13 bases spanning the gap. The CDR3 sequence is 13 residues long. Germline CDR1 and CDR2: GTSNPN and SVGIG (reference sequence). The CDR3 protein is CACWAGGQETQYF. Here the CDR3 DNA reads TGTGCCTGTTGGGCAGGAGGACAAGAGACCCAGTACTTC.

CDR3 amino acids: CASSRLPLAGVSYEQYF. The CDR3 region has the DNA TGCGCCAGCAGCCGACTTCCTTTAGCGGGAGTGTCCTACGAGCAGTACTTC. This rearrangement joins TRBV4-1 to TRBJ2-7, with 9 bases fitting TRBD2. Germline trimming cut 4 bases from V and 1 base from J; bases unmatched to any gene: 11. Germline CDR1 reads MGHRA; CDR2 reads YSYEKL. The CDR3 length is 17 residues.

The rearrangement links TRBV2 to TRBJ1-1; a possible D gene is TRBD1 (5 bases). Germline V gives CDR1 SNHLY, CDR2 FYNNEI. The CDR3 has 15 residues. The V end was cut by 3 bases, the J end by 2 bases, with 13 bases between. The CDR3 nucleotides are TGTGCCAGCAGTGAGTCCAGGGCCCAAAACACTGAAGCTTTCTTT. It codes for CASSESRAQNTEAFF.

The chain joins TRBV28 to TRBJ2-1, with 9 bases lining up with TRBD2. The CDR3 runs 15 residues. The germline V gene encodes CDR1 MDHEN and CDR2 SYDVKM. V lost 3 bases, J lost 8 bases, and 8 bases stayed unmatched. This CDR3 is CASSFGAGGFHEQFF. In DNA, the CDR3 is TGTGCCAGCAGTTTTGGCGCGGGAGGGTTCCATGAGCAGTTCTTC. Using reference TRBV28 and TRBJ2-1 for the parts outside the CDR3, the full variable domain is DVKVTQSSRYLVKRTGEKVFLECVQDMDHENMFWYRQDPGLGLRLIYFSYDVKMKEKGDIPEGYSVSREKKERFSLILESASTNQTSMYLCASSFGAGGFHEQFFGPGTRLTVL.

The V call is TRBV2, the J call TRBJ2-5, with D possibly TRBD1 on 5 matching bases. The ends were cut back, 5 bases at V and 5 bases at J, with 15 bases in the middle. From germline, CDR1 is SNHLY and CDR2 FYNNEI. The CDR3 covers 14 residues. CDR3: CASSIGALEETQYF. CDR3 DNA sequence: TGTGCCAGCAGTATAGGGGCCCTGGAGGAGACCCAGTACTTC.

The chain joins TRBV6-5 to TRBJ2-1, with 13 bases matching TRBD2. The CDR3 has 14 residues. V gave up 2 bases and J gave up 14 bases; unmatched junction bases: 6. Looked up from germline, CDR1 is MNHEY and CDR2 is SVGAGI. The CDR3 protein is CASSYGTSGTEKFF. The CDR3 DNA reads as TGTGCCAGCAGTTACGGGACTAGCGGGACGGAAAAGTTCTTC.

The rearrangement links TRBV5-1 to TRBJ1-3; unclear D gene. The CDR3 covers 15 residues. Between the trimmed V and J ends, which lost 0 bases and 0 bases, there was a span of 7 bases. From germline, CDR1 is SGHRS and CDR2 YFSETQ. The CDR3 sequence is CASSLAGYSGNTIYF. Written as DNA, the CDR3 is TGCGCCAGCAGCTTGGCAGGATACTCTGGAAACACCATATATTTT.

This clone has a single count. The genes are TRBV29-1 and TRBJ1-1, with TRBD1 matching 9 bases. There are 12 residues in the CDR3. After removal of 7 bases from V and 4 bases from J, the junction contained 4 bases not matched to a gene. CDR1 SQVTM and CDR2 ANQGSEA come from the germline V gene. The CDR3 reads CSGQTGGTEAFF. The CDR3 coding sequence is TGCAGCGGGCAGACAGGGGGCACTGAAGCTTTCTTT.

V and J are TRBV19 and TRBJ1-1, with D perhaps TRBD1 (6 bases). The V end lost 5 bases, the J end lost 1 base, and 8 bases lay between the germline ends. Germline lookup yields CDR1 LNHDA and CDR2 SQIVND (reference sequence). This CDR3 is 13 amino acids long. The CDR3 spells CASSGQSNTEAFF. The CDR3 DNA reads as TGTGCCAGTAGTGGACAGTCGAACACTGAAGCTTTCTTT.

The chain is built from TRBV5-3 and TRBJ2-1, with a possible D match to TRBD2 (6 bases). TRBV5-3 is an ORF, and what it does is uncertain. Trimming removed 1 base from V and 3 bases from J, with 17 bases in between. There are 17 residues in the CDR3. CDR3 sequence (DNA): TGTGCCAGAAGCTTGAGGGACTTCCCTTCCTACTACAATGAGCAGTTCTTC. It translates to CARSLRDFPSYYNEQFF.

The chain is built from TRBV4-3 and TRBJ1-3, with D unclear. The CDR3 runs 17 residues. The germline V gene has CDR1 LGHNA and CDR2 YSLEER. V was trimmed by 4 bases and J by 2 bases, leaving 18 bases between them. In nucleotides, the CDR3 is TGCGCCAGCAGCCCCTCCCCCGTGGACTTCACTGGAAACACCATATATTTT. This translates into CASSPSPVDFTGNTIYF.

This chain links TRBV11-1 with TRBJ2-7; TRBD2 matches 13 bases. Germline trimming cut 5 bases from V and 7 bases from J; bases unmatched to any gene: 5. The CDR3 sequence is 14 residues long. CDR1 SGHAT and CDR2 FQDESV come from the germline V gene (reference sequence). CDR3 residues: CASSPRTSGSEQYF. DNA of the CDR3: TGTGCCAGCAGCCCGAGGACTAGCGGGAGTGAGCAGTACTTC.

V gene TRBV29-1 combines with J gene TRBJ2-7, with D possibly being TRBD2 (7 bases). Germline V gene sequence: CDR1 SQVTM, CDR2 ANQGSEA. Trimming pared 7 bases from V and 3 bases from J, leaving 19 bases between. The CDR3 runs 14 residues. CDR3 loop: CSAGGYSTGYEQYF. The CDR3 DNA is TGCAGCGCGGGAGGTTATTCGACAGGCTACGAGCAGTACTTC.

V usage is TRBV27 and J usage is TRBJ2-2; D is uncertain. CDR1 is MNHEY and CDR2 is SMNVEV in the germline V gene (reference sequence). The CDR3 has 14 residues. Trimming left V 3 bases short and J 0 bases short, with 5 bases between. The CDR3 DNA sequence: TGTGCCAGCAGTTTCCTCGCGAACACCGGGGAGCTGTTTTTT. This encodes CASSFLANTGELFF.

The V call is TRBV5-1, the J call TRBJ2-7; tentative D call: TRBD2 (6 bases). Per germline, CDR1 SGHRS and CDR2 YFSETQ. The CDR3 contains 14 residues. Between the trimmed V and J ends, which lost 4 bases and 0 bases, there was a span of 11 bases. CDR3 in DNA: TGCGCCAGCAGCAGGGACTGGAGCTCCTACGAGCAGTACTTC. Encoded protein: CASSRDWSSYEQYF. Supplemented by reference TRBV5-1 and TRBJ2-7, the full variable domain reads KAGVTQTPRYLIKTRGQQVTLSCSPISGHRSVSWYQQTPGQGLQFLFEYFSETQRNKGNFPGRFSGRQFSNSRSEMNVSTLELGDSALYLCASSRDWSSYEQYFGPGTRLTVT.